These 7 T cell receptor beta chains were sequenced from one sample in a study of control samples from healthy donors and cancer patients. Repertoires were generated with immunoSEQ multiplex PCR, while TCRdb's copy carries only in-frame clones and drops some. The sample yields roughly 130,000 clones, 90% to 95% seen once. Input material: PBMCs. The origin of the receptors is a man aged 45 to 65 with head and neck cancer.

The chain carries TRBV30 and TRBJ2-3; D unresolved. Deletions cut 5 bases from V and 3 bases from J, with 3 bases between. CDR1 and CDR2 from the germline V gene are GTSNPN and SVGIG (reference sequence). The length of the CDR3 is 10 residues. The CDR3: CAWGTDTQYF. The DNA for the CDR3 is TGTGCCTGGGGGACAGATACGCAGTATTTT.

This clone came up once. The chain links TRBV27 to TRBJ1-1; 8 nucleotides line up with TRBD1. In germline, CDR1 is MNHEY, CDR2 SMNVEV (reference sequence). J gave up 1 base and V 5 bases, and 9 bases lay outside the gene matches. The CDR3 runs to 16 residues. CDR3 sequence: CASSPWTGLTNTEAFF. Written as DNA, the CDR3 is TGTGCCAGCAGTCCATGGACAGGGTTAACGAACACTGAAGCTTTCTTT.

The J gene is TRBJ2-7, the V gene TRBV15, with 8 bases matching TRBD1. Germline-derived CDR1 and CDR2 are LNHNV and YYDKDF (reference sequence). V gave up 5 bases and J gave up 3 bases; unmatched junction bases: 6. There are 14 residues in the CDR3. The CDR3 DNA is TGTGCCACCAGCTTACGGACAGGGAGCTACGAGCAGTACTTC. The encoded protein is CATSLRTGSYEQYF.

This chain connects TRBV5-1 to TRBJ1-6; D call uncertain. Trimming shortened V by 4 bases and J by 5 bases, and 10 bases separated the two germline ends. The CDR3 spans 14 residues. In germline, CDR1 is SGHRS, CDR2 YFSETQ. The CDR3 loop is CASSLGSNNSPLHF. In DNA form, the CDR3 reads TGCGCCAGCAGCCTCGGCAGCAATAATTCACCCCTCCACTTT.

V and J are TRBV14 and TRBJ1-2, with D perhaps TRBD1 (5 bases). Trimming left V 4 bases short and J 3 bases short, with 9 bases between. This CDR3 comprises 13 residues. CDR1 is SGHDN and CDR2 is FVKESK in the germline V gene. The CDR3: CASSLLTDYGYTF. For the CDR3, the DNA is TGTGCCAGCAGCCTCCTGACAGACTATGGCTACACCTTC.

The rearrangement joins TRBV6-1 to TRBJ2-7, with TRBD1 matching 7 bases. V trimming: 5 bases; J trimming: 13 bases; junction bases outside the gene matches: 11. Per germline, CDR1 MNHNS and CDR2 SASEGT. This CDR3 has 12 residues. CDR3 region: CASSLGQKGPYF. The CDR3, as DNA: TGTGCCAGCAGTTTGGGACAGAAAGGGCCCTACTTC.

V gene TRBV11-1 combines with J gene TRBJ2-3, with TRBD2 matching over 8 bases. Germline V CDR1 and CDR2: SGHAT, FQDESV (reference sequence). With 5 bases clipped from V and 4 bases from J, the junction kept 11 bases outside the gene matches. This CDR3 spans 16 amino acids. The CDR3 is CASSALVGLAPDTQYF. CDR3 bases: TGTGCCAGCAGCGCCCTCGTTGGACTAGCCCCAGATACGCAGTATTTT.